The subject of this entry is one T cell receptor (beta chain). This record comes from a study of cytomegalovirus exposure and HLA in healthy donors. 60 Vbeta and 13 Jbeta primers were used in PCR. Using immunoSEQ multiplex PCR, the repertoire was profiled, and TCRdb retains in-frame clones only, with some absent. The sample table includes approximately 45,000 clones. Germline CDR1 reads MNHEY; CDR2 reads SMNVEV (reference sequence). V gave up 3 bases and J gave up 11 bases, with 14 bases separating them. This CDR3 region has 14 residues. This receptor was identified in a male donor in good health and CMV-seronegative. The chain links TRBV27 to TRBJ1-6, with a possible D match to TRBD1 (5 bases). Input material: PBMCs. CDR3 sequence: CASSFQGYLTPLHF. As DNA, the CDR3 is TGTGCCAGCAGTTTCCAGGGATATCTAACACCCCTCCACTTT.